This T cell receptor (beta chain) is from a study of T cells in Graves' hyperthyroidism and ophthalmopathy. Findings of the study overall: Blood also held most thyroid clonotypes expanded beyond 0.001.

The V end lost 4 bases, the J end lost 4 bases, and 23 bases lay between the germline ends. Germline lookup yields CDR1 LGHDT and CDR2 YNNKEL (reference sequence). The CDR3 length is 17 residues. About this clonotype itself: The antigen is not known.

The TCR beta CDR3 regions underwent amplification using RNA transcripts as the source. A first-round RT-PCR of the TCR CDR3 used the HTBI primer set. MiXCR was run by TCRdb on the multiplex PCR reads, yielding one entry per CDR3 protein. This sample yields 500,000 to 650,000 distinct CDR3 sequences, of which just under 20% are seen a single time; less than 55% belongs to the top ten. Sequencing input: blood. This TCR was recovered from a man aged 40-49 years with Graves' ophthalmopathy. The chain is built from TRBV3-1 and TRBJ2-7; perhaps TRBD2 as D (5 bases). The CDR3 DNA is TGTGCCAGCAGCCGCCCTCGAATCGGAGGTAGAAATTACGAGCAGTACTTC. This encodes CASSRPRIGGRNYEQYF.